Listed below are T cell receptor beta chains from one sample, sequenced in a study of blood T cell repertoires in COVID-19. Only in-frame clones appear in the TCRdb table, and some are missing; sequencing was by immunoSEQ multiplex PCR. The sample consists of some 66,000 clones, roughly nine tenths of them appearing once. Sample: peripheral blood. Receptors originate from a human donor in a cohort sampled during active COVID-19. Each CDR3 is given with its conserved first and last residue. The D gene is left open where the match is weak. Some rows have no size entry. The others give once, few or many, or a class for an expanded clone.

DNA | CDR3 | size | J | V | D
TGTGCCAGCAGCCTACTAGCGGGAGTGAACAATGAGCAGTTCTTC | CASSLLAGVNNEQFF | once | TRBJ2-1 | TRBV5-6 | TRBD2
TGTGCCAGCAGCTTAGCGGGAGGGCTGGAGACCCAGTACTTC | CASSLAGGLETQYF | - | TRBJ2-5 | TRBV7-2 | TRBD2
TGTGCCAGCGGTTCCCAAAGCCTTTCCTCTGGGGCCAACGTCCTGACTTTC | CASGSQSLSSGANVLTF | - | TRBJ2-6 | TRBV28 | -
TGTGCCAGCAGCAAATCCGGGACAACCACTGAAGCTTTCTTT | CASSKSGTTTEAFF | - | TRBJ1-1 | TRBV7-9 | -
TGTGCCAGTCTCCGGGGGGACGGGTACAATGAGCAGTTCTTC | CASLRGDGYNEQFF | - | TRBJ2-1 | TRBV19 | TRBD2
TGTGCCAGCAGCTTAGCGGGTGGGGGGGACCGGCAGTTCTTC | CASSLAGGGDRQFF | - | TRBJ2-1 | TRBV7-2 | TRBD2
TGCGCCAGTGGGGGAGGGATCACAGATACGCAGTATTTT | CASGGGITDTQYF | - | TRBJ2-3 | TRBV5-1 | TRBD2
TGTGCCAGCAGCCGTTCCGGGGGGCACAATGAGCAGTTCTTC | CASSRSGGHNEQFF | - | TRBJ2-1 | TRBV3-1/TRBV3-2 | -
TGTGCCAGTAGTATTAGGGCGGGGGAGCAGTTCTTC | CASSIRAGEQFF | - | TRBJ2-1 | TRBV19 | -
TGTGCCAGCAGTTTAAGACTAGCGGGAGGGTTTGAGCAGTTCTTC | CASSLRLAGGFEQFF | - | TRBJ2-1 | TRBV27 | TRBD2
TGTGCCTGGAGTAAAAGTTCGCAGGAGCAGTACTTC | CAWSKSSQEQYF | - | TRBJ2-7 | TRBV30 | -
TGTGCCAGCAGCCCCTCGGACATCAAGGGAAGTAATGAGCAGTTCTTC | CASSPSDIKGSNEQFF | - | TRBJ2-1 | TRBV7-6 | -
TGTGCCAGCAGCCACGGACAGGGAAAACAAGAGACCCAGTACTTC | CASSHGQGKQETQYF | - | TRBJ2-5 | TRBV7-2 | TRBD1
TGTGCCAGCAGCACAGCCGGGACAGGGGAGGAGACCCAGTACTTC | CASSTAGTGEETQYF | - | TRBJ2-5 | TRBV5-4 | TRBD1
TGCGCCAGCAGCCCAGCGGGGACTGATGGCTACACCTTC | CASSPAGTDGYTF | - | TRBJ1-2 | TRBV5-1 | -
TGTGCCAGCAGTTACGGCCGGACAGGGAGCTCCTACGAGCAGTACTTC | CASSYGRTGSSYEQYF | - | TRBJ2-7 | TRBV6-2/TRBV6-3 | TRBD1
TGTGCCAGCAGCTTCAGGCAGGGGGATGGCTACACCTTC | CASSFRQGDGYTF | - | TRBJ1-2 | TRBV7-9 | TRBD1
TGCAGCGCCGCACAGGGGAGCACAGATACGCAGTATTTT | CSAAQGSTDTQYF | once | TRBJ2-3 | TRBV29-1 | TRBD1